This TCR beta chain was retrieved from a study of long-term antiretroviral therapy in people with HIV (dated by TCRdb to the early 2020s). Background on the whole study: Collection of the earliest samples took place about a decade ahead of the 2015 WHO recommendation for immediate ART, at a time when ART was typically delayed until CD4 counts fell. Among the 30 to 35 participants with HIV, roughly eleven were female. Test extractions of a monoclonal T-cell line alongside 30 to 35 polyclonal samples showed no cross-contamination during QIAcube processing. The cohort contributed over 150 cryopreserved PBMC samples from 30 adults with confirmed HIV infection, collected serially over a mean of approximately six years (range 1-12). A retrospective serial study tested whether changes in peripheral blood TRB repertoire composition and diversity were associated with ART initiation and durable HIV suppression.

Inclusion was restricted to participants for whom at least one PBMC sample before ART initiation and at least two post-ART samples were available. Every participant with HIV received treatment in the United States of America. Before DNA extraction, cryopreserved samples containing roughly 1-11 million PBMC were thawed and washed. At the time of the earliest PBMC sample, participants with HIV were aged between roughly 23 and 60 years. Each participant contributed PBMC samples from 1-4 timepoints before ART initiation and 2-8 timepoints after ART initiation, with a median of 7 samples. For every participant, serial HIV viral load, CD4+ T-cell count, ART history and demographic data were obtained. Genomic DNA was extracted from unsorted PBMC with a Qiagen kit on a QIAcube, with processing performed in batches of 12 samples. The immunoSEQ hsTCRB v3.0 assay was used at survey level resolution to sequence the TRB variable region. TRB sequencing targeted a depth of about 40,000-50,000 T-cell genomes per sample. Pooled TRB libraries were sequenced on an Illumina MiSeq with a v3 150-cycle kit. The published analysis was carried out like this. Analysis of repertoires was carried out in R inside a reproducible Nextflow workflow spanning QC, data transformation and analysis. LymphoSeq2, an R package for exploring AIRR-Seq data, was used to implement custom analyses. A few samples yielding fewer than 5000 total TRB sequences were excluded, leaving approximately 200 analyzed HIV repertoires. Among the approximately 190 HIV repertoires that were kept, roughly 59 were collected before ART initiation and more than 120 were collected after ART initiation. Repertoires were downsampled to 5000 TRB nucleotide sequences, with summary statistics averaged over 100 downsampling iterations. The analysis kept only TRB sequences whose CDR3 regions were at least seven amino acids long. Diversity was assessed using a clonality score derived from Shannon entropy and using the Gini coefficient. Repertoire networks linked the top 5000 CDR3 amino acid sequences whenever two sequences differed by an edit distance of one. For TRB CDR3 amino acid sequences, antigen specificity groups and MHC restriction were predicted with GLIPH2. CDR3 amino acid sequences were matched against VDJdb and McPAS-TCR to flag known CMV, EBV, HIV or tissue antigen associations. Pre-ART, post-ART and control groups were compared with Wilcoxon signed-rank tests and Holm-Bonferroni correction. What TCRdb holds here is the immuneACCESS table cut down to in-frame rearrangements. Part of the clones is not present; checked against another copy, under half of the missing clones reflect an unresolved V gene, and the others are unexplained. Clone size and V and J calls were adopted from that table, with D and trimming inferred from the DNA. The sample table lists about 16,000 clones, 70% to 90% of them with a count of one. The biggest ten clones account for around 12% of the sample.

The full study reports these points: Inferences about post-ART repertoire changes were limited because no data were available on ART adherence, viral resistance or therapy changes. Unsorted PBMC were profiled instead of sorted CD4+ and CD8+ T cells because pre-ART samples had limited cell numbers. Starting ART was linked to a significant rise in TRB diversity, yet even with long-term ART the diversity remained significantly lower than in transplant donor controls. Narrower CDR3 length ranges were observed in HIV repertoires than in controls, and an antigen-experienced repertoire with only a slight naive shift after ART was suggested by the network structure. Limited PBMC availability meant only the TCR beta chain was sequenced, without alpha chain pairing. The samples were dated from about 2004 to 2018, and the ART regimens that were used may be less effective than current ART regimens. Expanded TRB clones identified before ART initiation dominated the repertoire at all time points, although this dominance fluctuated and declined in many PLHIV after ART.

Per the germline V gene, ENHRY is the CDR1 and SYGVKD is the CDR2. The CDR3, cysteine through phenylalanine, is 12 amino acids long. Of all the DNA, just the CDR3 is kept, 36 bases in frame from base 1. V loses 2 bases of germline sequence and J loses 4 bases, and the interval between the two ends is 3 bases. This clone came up once. Its antigen is not yet known. No much larger clone is present one base from it, and per-base qualities are unavailable. The source material was unsorted PBMCs, sampled 0.7 years before starting antiretroviral therapy. This TCR derives from a middle-aged man with HIV. Recombination linked TRBV10-3 to TRBJ1-5, with no confidently assigned D gene. The nucleotide sequence reads TGTGCCATCAGTGAGGGAAATCAGCCCCAGCATTTT. It is translated as CAISEGNQPQHF.